The T cell receptor (beta chain) described here comes from a study of blood T cells in healthy people across ages. CDR3 size: 15 residues. Germline CDR1 and CDR2: SGHAT and FQNNGV. V was pared by 2 bases and J by 5 bases, with 10 bases between. It was with a sample-barcoded 5' primer and a J-beta primer mix that a second PCR of roughly 7 to 12 cycles was run. Each CDR3 protein is one row after TCRdb ran MiXCR on the 5' RACE reads. The sample has 1.2 million to 1.5 million distinct CDR3 sequences, approximately 59% seen once; the top ten hold 6.5% to 8.5%. The TCR comes from a man aged 18-30 years in good health. Sequencing used blood. This rearrangement joins TRBV11-2 to TRBJ2-6; D is unclear. CDR3 sequence (DNA): TGTGCCAGCAGCTTAACGGAGATCTGGGCCAACGTCCTGACTTTC. It is translated as CASSLTEIWANVLTF.